The entry below gives a single T cell receptor (beta chain) sequence along with its context. The antigen remains undetermined. This CDR3 region has 16 residues. With V trimmed by 5 bases and J by 0 bases, 6 bases remained unmatched. Germline assignment: CDR1 MDHEN and CDR2 SYDVKM. This sample is drawn from a study of blood T cells in healthy people across ages. Overall study: Through template switching, about one barcoded beta molecule was captured per two T cells, as measured in model experiments.

Next came a second PCR, run for about 6 to 12 cycles, which used a sample-barcoded 5' primer along with a J-beta primer mix. Tags on each cDNA molecule came from a template-switch adaptor with 12 random nucleotides. TCRdb analysed the 5' RACE reads with MiXCR anew, one entry per CDR3 protein. Here the sample spans about 1.6 million distinct CDR3 sequences, 30% to 40% being singletons. Points from the study as a whole: Because donor CMV status was unknown, expanded clonotype changes were possibly confounded.

The sample consisted of blood. The V and J genes are TRBV28 and TRBJ1-4, with 7 bases lining up with TRBD1. This TCR was recovered from a woman in her 30s in good health. Here the CDR3 reads CASSATGAPTNEKLFF. CDR3 sequence (DNA): TGTGCCAGCAGTGCAACAGGGGCCCCAACTAATGAAAAACTGTTTTTT. Together with reference TRBV28 and TRBJ1-4, the CDR3 gives the full variable domain: DVKVTQSSRYLVKRTGEKVFLECVQDMDHENMFWYRQDPGLGLRLIYFSYDVKMKEKGDIPEGYSVSREKKERFSLILESASTNQTSMYLCASSATGAPTNEKLFFGSGTQLSVL.